The rows below give T cell receptor beta chains drawn from one sample of a study of shared clonotypes between healthy human individuals. The method was immunoSEQ multiplex PCR; TCRdb's version includes in-frame clones alone and lacks a portion of them. The sample has more than 2 million clones, about 95% seen once. The sample comprised naive CD8+ T cells sorted from blood. The receptors originated from a young man in good health. Both conserved end residues are part of each CDR3. D genes are given only for firm matches. Clone size appears in some rows only: once, few, many, or a class for an expanded clone.

>-|TRBJ2-3|-|TRBV7-9
TGTGCCAGCAGCGCCCACATAACGGGGATGACCGCAGATACGCAGTATTTT
CASSAHITGMTADTQYF
>once|TRBJ1-1|-|TRBV6-5
TGTGCCAGCAGTTACGCCGAGGGGATGAACACTGAAGCTTTCTTT
CASSYAEGMNTEAFF
>-|TRBJ2-7|-|TRBV21-1
TGTGCCAGCAAAATGACGACAGCCGAAACCTACGAGCAGTACTTC
CASKMTTAETYEQYF
>-|TRBJ2-5|-|TRBV6-5
TGTGCCAGCAGTTACACGGGTTTGAGAGAGACCCAGTACTTC
CASSYTGLRETQYF
>-|TRBJ2-1|TRBD2|TRBV7-7
TGTGCTAGCAGCCCGGCGAGAATTAGCGGGAGTAATGAGCAGTTCTTC
CASSPARISGSNEQFF
>-|TRBJ2-7|-|TRBV30
TGTGCCTGGAGTGCCGGGCCGGAGACCTACGAGCAGTACTTC
CAWSAGPETYEQYF
>-|TRBJ2-3|-|TRBV5-6
TGTGCCAGCAGCCTCGGGTCTAGCACAGATACGCAGTATTTT
CASSLGSSTDTQYF
>-|TRBJ2-7|TRBD1|TRBV19
TGTGCCAGTAGTCTGACAGGGGTCTACGAGCAGTACTTC
CASSLTGVYEQYF
>-|TRBJ2-7|-|TRBV10-2
TGCGCCAGCGCCTGGACCGCCGGGGAGGAGCAGTACTTC
CASAWTAGEEQYF
>-|TRBJ1-1|-|TRBV7-9
TGTGCCAGCCGAGGGGAAGGGGGAAACACTGAAGCTTTCTTT
CASRGEGGNTEAFF
>-|TRBJ1-2|-|TRBV13
TGTGCCAGGAGGAGAAGCTATGGCTACACCTTC
CARRRSYGYTF
>-|TRBJ2-7|-|TRBV4-3
TGCGCCAGCAGCAGTTCAGGATATTCCTACGAGCAGTACTTC
CASSSSGYSYEQYF
>-|TRBJ2-3|-|TRBV6-5
TGTGCCAGCAGTTACGGCGTAACAGATACGCAGTATTTT
CASSYGVTDTQYF
>-|TRBJ2-3|-|TRBV2
TGTGCCAGCTGGGGAGGGGGCCGCACAGATACGCAGTATTTT
CASWGGGRTDTQYF
>-|TRBJ2-7|-|TRBV7-8
TGTGCCAGCAGCTTAGAGGCGGGTCTCGCCTCCTACGAGCAGTACTTC
CASSLEAGLASYEQYF
>-|TRBJ1-1|-|TRBV10-3
TGTGCCATCACCGAGGGGACGGGATATGAGGGAGCTTTCTTT
CAITEGTGYEGAFF
>-|TRBJ1-2|-|TRBV30
TGTGCCTGGATAGACGGAGCATCCTATGGCTACACCTTC
CAWIDGASYGYTF
>-|TRBJ2-2|-|TRBV7-9
TGTGCCAGCAGCCAACTACAGGGCGGCACCGGGGAGCTGTTTTTT
CASSQLQGGTGELFF
>few|TRBJ2-7|-|TRBV19
TGTGCCAGTAGCCCGGGACTCCCCTACGAGCAGTACTTC
CASSPGLPYEQYF